This T cell receptor (beta chain) was retrieved from a study of blood T cell repertoires in COVID-19. Some clones are missing from TCRdb's copy, which holds only in-frame ones; the method was immunoSEQ multiplex PCR. The sample yields hundreds of thousands of clones, almost 90% seen once. This clone was seen more than once but under ten times. CDR3 size: 15 residues. Trimming left V 6 bases short and J 2 bases short, with 14 bases between. Germline V gene data show CDR1 as MDHEN and CDR2 as SYDVKM. The sample consisted of peripheral blood. This receptor was obtained from a man aged 80 or over with acute or convalescent COVID-19. This chain uses TRBV28 with TRBJ1-5; tentatively, D is TRBD1 (5 bases). CDR3 bases: TGTGCCAGCAGCACCGGGGGGGGAGGCAATCAGCCCCAGCATTTT. The encoded protein is CASSTGGGGNQPQHF.